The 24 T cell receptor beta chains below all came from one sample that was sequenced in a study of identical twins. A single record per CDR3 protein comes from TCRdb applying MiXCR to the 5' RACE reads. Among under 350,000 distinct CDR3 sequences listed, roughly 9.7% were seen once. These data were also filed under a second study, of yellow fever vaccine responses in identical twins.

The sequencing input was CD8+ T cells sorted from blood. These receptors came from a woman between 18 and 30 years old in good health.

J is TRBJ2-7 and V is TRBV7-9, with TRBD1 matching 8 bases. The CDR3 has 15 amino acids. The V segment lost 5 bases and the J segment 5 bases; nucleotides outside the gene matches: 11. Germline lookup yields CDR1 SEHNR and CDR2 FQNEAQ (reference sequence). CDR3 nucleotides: TGTGCCAGCAGCGGACCCGGGACAGGTGTCCACGAGCAGTACTTC. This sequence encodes CASSGPGTGVHEQYF.

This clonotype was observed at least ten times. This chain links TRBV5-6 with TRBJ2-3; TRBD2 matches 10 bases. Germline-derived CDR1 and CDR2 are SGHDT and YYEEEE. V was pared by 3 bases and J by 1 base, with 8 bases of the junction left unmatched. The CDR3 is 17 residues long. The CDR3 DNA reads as TGTGCCAGCAGCTGGGGGACTAGCGACTTCGGCACAGATACGCAGTATTTT. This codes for CASSWGTSDFGTDTQYF.

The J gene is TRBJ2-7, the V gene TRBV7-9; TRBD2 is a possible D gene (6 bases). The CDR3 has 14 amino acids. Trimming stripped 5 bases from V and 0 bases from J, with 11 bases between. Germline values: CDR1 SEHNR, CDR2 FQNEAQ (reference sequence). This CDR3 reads CASSGGVSSYEQYF. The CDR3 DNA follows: TGTGCCAGCAGCGGCGGGGTAAGCTCCTACGAGCAGTACTTC.

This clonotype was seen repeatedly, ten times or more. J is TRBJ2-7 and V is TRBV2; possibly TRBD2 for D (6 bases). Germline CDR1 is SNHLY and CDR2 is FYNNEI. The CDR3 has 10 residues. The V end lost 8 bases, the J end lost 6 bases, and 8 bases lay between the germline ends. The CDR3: CASGGREQYF. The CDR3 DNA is TGTGCCAGCGGAGGGCGCGAGCAGTACTTC.

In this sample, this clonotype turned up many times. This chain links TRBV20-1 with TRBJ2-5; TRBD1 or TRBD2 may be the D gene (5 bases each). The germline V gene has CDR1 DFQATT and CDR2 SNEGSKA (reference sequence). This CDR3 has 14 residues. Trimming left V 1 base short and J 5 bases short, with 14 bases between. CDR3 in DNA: TGCAGTGCTAGAGCGGGCAGGGAGTATGAGACCCAGTACTTC. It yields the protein CSARAGREYETQYF.

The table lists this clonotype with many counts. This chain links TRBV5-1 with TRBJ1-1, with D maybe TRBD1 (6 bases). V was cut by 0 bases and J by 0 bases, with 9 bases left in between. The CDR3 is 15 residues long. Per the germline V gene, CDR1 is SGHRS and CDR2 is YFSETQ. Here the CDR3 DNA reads TGCGCCAGCAGCTTGGAGGGGGGTATGAACACTGAAGCTTTCTTT. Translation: CASSLEGGMNTEAFF.

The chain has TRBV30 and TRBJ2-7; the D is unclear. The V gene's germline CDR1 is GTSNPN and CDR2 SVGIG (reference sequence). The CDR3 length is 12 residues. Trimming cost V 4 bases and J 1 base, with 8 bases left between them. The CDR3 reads CAWIVGSYEQYF. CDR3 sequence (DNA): TGTGCCTGGATCGTCGGATCCTACGAGCAGTACTTC.

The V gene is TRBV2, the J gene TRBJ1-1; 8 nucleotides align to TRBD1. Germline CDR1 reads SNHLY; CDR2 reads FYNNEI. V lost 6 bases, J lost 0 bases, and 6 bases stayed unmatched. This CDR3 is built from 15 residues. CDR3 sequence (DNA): TGTGCCAGCAGATTCCAGGGGGCCATGAACACTGAAGCTTTCTTT. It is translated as CASRFQGAMNTEAFF.

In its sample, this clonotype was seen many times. The CDR3 coding sequence is TGTGCCAGCAGCCGACAGTTCAGGGAGCAGTTCTTC. Translated, it gives CASSRQFREQFF. The rearrangement uses TRBV12-3 or TRBV12-4 and TRBJ2-1; possibly TRBD1 for D (5 bases). V lost 6 bases and J 10 bases, leaving 13 bases between the germline ends. The length of the CDR3 is 12 residues.

The CDR3 spells CASSYGPATGELFF. The CDR3 region has the DNA TGTGCCAGCAGTTACGGGCCGGCCACCGGGGAGCTGTTTTTT. The chain is built from TRBV6-5 and TRBJ2-2; D unclear. This CDR3 has 14 residues. CDR1 is MNHEY, CDR2 SVGAGI, per germline. V was pared by 2 bases and J by 4 bases, with 8 bases between.

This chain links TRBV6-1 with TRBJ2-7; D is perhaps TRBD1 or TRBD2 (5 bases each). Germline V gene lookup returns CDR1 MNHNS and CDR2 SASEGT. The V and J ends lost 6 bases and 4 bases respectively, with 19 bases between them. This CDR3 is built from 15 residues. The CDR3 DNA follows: TGTGCCAGCAGCCCGGGCCAGTTCGGGGCGTACGAGCAGTACTTC. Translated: CASSPGQFGAYEQYF.

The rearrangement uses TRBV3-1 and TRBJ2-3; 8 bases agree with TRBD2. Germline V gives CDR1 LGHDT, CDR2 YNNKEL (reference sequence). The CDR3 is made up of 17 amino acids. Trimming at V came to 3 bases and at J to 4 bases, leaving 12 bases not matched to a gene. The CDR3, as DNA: TGTGCCAGCAGCCACCGCTGGCCGGGGGGGCTGGCAGATACGCAGTATTTT. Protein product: CASSHRWPGGLADTQYF.

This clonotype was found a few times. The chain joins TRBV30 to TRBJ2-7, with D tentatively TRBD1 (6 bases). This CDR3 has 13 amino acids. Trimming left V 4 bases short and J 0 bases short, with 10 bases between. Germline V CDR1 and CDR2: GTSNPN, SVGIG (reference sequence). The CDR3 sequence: CAWTTGISYEQYF. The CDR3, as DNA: TGTGCCTGGACTACAGGGATCTCCTACGAGCAGTACTTC. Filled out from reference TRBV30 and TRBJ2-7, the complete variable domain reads SQTIHQWPATLVQPVGSPLSLECTVEGTSNPNLYWYRQAAGRGLQLLFYSVGIGQISSEVPQNLSASRPQDRQFILSSKKLLLSDSGFYLCAWTTGISYEQYFGPGTRLTVT.

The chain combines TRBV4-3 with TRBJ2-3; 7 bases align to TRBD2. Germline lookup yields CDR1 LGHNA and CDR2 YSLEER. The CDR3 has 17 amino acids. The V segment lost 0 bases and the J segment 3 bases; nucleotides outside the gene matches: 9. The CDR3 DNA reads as TGCGCCAGCAGCCAAGATCGGAGCGGGATACAAACAGATACGCAGTATTTT. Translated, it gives CASSQDRSGIQTDTQYF.

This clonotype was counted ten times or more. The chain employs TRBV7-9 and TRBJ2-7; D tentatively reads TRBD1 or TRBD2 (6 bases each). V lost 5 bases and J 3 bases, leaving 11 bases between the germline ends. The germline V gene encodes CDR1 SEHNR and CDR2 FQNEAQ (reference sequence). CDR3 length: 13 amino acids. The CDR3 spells CASSPEGGYEQYF. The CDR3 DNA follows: TGTGCCAGCAGCCCGGAGGGGGGCTACGAGCAGTACTTC. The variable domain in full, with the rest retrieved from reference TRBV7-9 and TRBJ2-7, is DTGVSQNPRHKITKRGQNVTFRCDPISEHNRLYWYRQTLGQGPEFLTYFQNEAQLEKSRLLSDRFSAERPKGSFSTLEIQRTEQGDSAMYLCASSPEGGYEQYFGPGTRLTVT.

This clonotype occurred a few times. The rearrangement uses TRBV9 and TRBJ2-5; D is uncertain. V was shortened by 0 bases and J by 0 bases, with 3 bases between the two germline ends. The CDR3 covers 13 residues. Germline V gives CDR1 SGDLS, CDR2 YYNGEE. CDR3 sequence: CASSVANQETQYF. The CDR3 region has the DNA TGTGCCAGCAGCGTAGCCAACCAAGAGACCCAGTACTTC.

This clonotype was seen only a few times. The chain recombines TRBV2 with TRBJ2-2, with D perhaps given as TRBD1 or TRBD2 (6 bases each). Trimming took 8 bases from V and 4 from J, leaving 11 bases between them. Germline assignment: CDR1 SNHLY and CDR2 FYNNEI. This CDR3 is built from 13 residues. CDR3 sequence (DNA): TGTGCCAGCTGGGGGGCGCTCACCGGGGAGCTGTTTTTT. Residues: CASWGALTGELFF.

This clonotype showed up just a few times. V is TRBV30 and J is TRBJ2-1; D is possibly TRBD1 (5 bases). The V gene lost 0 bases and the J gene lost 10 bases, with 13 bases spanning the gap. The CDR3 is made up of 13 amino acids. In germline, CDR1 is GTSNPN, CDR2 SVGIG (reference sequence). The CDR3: CAWSVLLGVEQFF. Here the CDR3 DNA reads TGTGCCTGGAGTGTACTCTTAGGGGTCGAGCAGTTCTTC.

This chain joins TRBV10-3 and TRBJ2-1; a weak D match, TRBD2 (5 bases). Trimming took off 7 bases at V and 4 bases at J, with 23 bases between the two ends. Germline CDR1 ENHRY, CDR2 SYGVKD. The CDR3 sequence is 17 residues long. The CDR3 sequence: CAITRIPSGLPYNEQFF. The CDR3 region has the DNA TGTGCCATCACCCGGATCCCCTCCGGACTTCCATACAATGAGCAGTTCTTC.

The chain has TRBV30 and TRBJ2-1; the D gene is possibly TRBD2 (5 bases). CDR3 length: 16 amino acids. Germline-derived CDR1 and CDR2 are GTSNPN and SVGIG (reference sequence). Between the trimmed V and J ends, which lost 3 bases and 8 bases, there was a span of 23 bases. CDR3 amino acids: CAWRPEGRYYGDEQFF. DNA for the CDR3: TGTGCCTGGAGGCCAGAAGGGAGATACTATGGGGATGAGCAGTTCTTC.

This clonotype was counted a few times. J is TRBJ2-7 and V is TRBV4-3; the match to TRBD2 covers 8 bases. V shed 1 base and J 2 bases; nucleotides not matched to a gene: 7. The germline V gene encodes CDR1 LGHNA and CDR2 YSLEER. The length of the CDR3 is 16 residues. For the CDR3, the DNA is TGCGCCAGCAGCCAAGGTTTTAGCGGGGCCCCCTACGAGCAGTACTTC. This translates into CASSQGFSGAPYEQYF.

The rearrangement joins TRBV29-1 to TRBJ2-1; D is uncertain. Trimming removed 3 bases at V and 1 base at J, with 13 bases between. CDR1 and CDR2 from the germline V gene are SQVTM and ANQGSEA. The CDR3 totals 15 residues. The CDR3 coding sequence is TGCAGCGTTGAGTCAGCTTTTGGTTCCTACAATGAGCAGTTCTTC. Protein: CSVESAFGSYNEQFF.

This CDR3 reads CATLPGRSGSWDEQFF. CDR3 DNA: TGTGCCACCCTTCCGGGCCGTAGCGGGAGTTGGGATGAGCAGTTCTTC. The chain carries TRBV15 and TRBJ2-1, with 9 nucleotides matching TRBD2. The V gene's germline CDR1 is LNHNV and CDR2 YYDKDF (reference sequence). V shed 8 bases, J shed 8 bases, and the junction held 16 bases outside the gene matches. This CDR3 has 16 amino acids.

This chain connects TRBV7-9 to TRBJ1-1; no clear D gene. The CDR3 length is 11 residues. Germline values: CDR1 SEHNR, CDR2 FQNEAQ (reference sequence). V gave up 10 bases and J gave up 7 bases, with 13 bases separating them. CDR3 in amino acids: CAILGDLEAFF. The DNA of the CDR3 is TGTGCCATCCTTGGAGACCTTGAAGCTTTCTTT.